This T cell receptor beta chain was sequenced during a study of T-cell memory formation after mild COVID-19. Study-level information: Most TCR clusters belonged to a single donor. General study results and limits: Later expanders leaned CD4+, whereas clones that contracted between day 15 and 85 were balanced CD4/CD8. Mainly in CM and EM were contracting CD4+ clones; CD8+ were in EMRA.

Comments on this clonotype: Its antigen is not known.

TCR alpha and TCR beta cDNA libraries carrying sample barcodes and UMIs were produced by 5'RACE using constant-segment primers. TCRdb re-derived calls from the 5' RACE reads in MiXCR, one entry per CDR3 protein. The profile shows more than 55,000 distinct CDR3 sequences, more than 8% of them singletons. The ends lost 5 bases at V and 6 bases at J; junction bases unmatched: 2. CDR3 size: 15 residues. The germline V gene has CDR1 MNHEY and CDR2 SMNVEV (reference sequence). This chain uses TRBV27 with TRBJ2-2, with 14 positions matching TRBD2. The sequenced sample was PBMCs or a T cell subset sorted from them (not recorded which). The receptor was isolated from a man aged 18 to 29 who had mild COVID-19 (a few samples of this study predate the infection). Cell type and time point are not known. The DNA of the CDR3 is TGTGCCAGCAGTAGACTAGCGGGGGGGCCCGGGGAGCTGTTTTTT. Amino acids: CASSRLAGGPGELFF.